The 21 T cell receptor beta chains reported below all come from one sample, sequenced in a study of T cells in Graves' hyperthyroidism and ophthalmopathy (dated by TCRdb to 2018 to 2020). Library method: multiplex PCR. Sequencing used an Illumina HiSeq 2000. The TCR beta CDR3 regions were amplified from RNA transcripts. The first round of RT-PCR for the TCR CDR3 was performed with the HTBI primer set and the Qiagen OneStep RT-PCR kit. TCRdb reran the public reads through fastp at Q25 and MiXCR, keeping productive beta chains. For every CDR3 protein sequence, its rows merge into one entry that carries the most common genes and DNA. The sample yields 400,000 to 600,000 distinct CDR3 sequences; more than 15% were counted once. The top ten hold approximately 32% of the sample. Sequenced material: blood. The receptors originated from a woman between 25 and 40 years old with Graves' ophthalmopathy.

This clonotype has a count of ten or more. This sequence joins TRBV5-1 and TRBJ1-1; possible D gene TRBD1, 6 bases. Germline CDR1 is SGHRS and CDR2 is YFSETQ. Trimming removed 4 bases from V and 0 bases from J, with 16 bases in between. This CDR3 has 16 amino acids. The CDR3 sequence: CASSLETGHLNTEAFF. CDR3 DNA: TGCGCCAGCAGCCTGGAGACAGGCCACTTGAACACTGAAGCTTTCTTT.

In this sample, this clonotype turned up a few times. This chain connects TRBV19 to TRBJ2-2; D is undetermined. Germline-derived CDR1 and CDR2 are LNHDA and SQIVND (reference sequence). V gave up 10 bases and J gave up 6 bases, with 24 bases separating them. This CDR3 contains 16 residues. The CDR3 is CATGTAHFTRSGELFF. CDR3 nucleotides: TGTGCCACCGGAACGGCCCACTTCACAAGGTCCGGGGAGCTGTTTTTT.

The sample holds many counts of this clonotype. This rearrangement joins TRBV20-1 to TRBJ1-1; no clear D gene. The CDR3 loop spans 13 amino acids. Germline V gene data show CDR1 as DFQATT and CDR2 as SNEGSKA (reference sequence). Deletions cut 7 bases from V and 4 bases from J, with 16 bases between. The CDR3, as DNA: TGCAGTGGTAAAACAAGAGGGAGCACTGAAGCTTTCTTT. Translating it yields CSGKTRGSTEAFF.

The sample holds a few counts of this clonotype. V and J are TRBV7-8 and TRBJ2-7, with 8 bases fitting TRBD1. Germline assignment: CDR1 SGHVS and CDR2 FQNEAQ. V gave up 5 bases and J gave up 4 bases; unmatched junction bases: 10. The CDR3 is made up of 15 amino acids. The CDR3 sequence is CASSPVTGAIYEQYF. The CDR3 region has the DNA TGTGCCAGCAGCCCCGTGACAGGGGCGATATACGAGCAGTACTTC.

V and J are TRBV5-8 and TRBJ2-1; 14 nucleotides line up with TRBD2. V was clipped by 4 bases and J by 1 base; unmatched bases: 10. Germline V gene lookup returns CDR1 SGHTS and CDR2 YDEGEE. The CDR3 covers 19 residues. DNA of the CDR3: TGTGCCAGCAGCCTACTCGGACTAGCGGGAGGAGGGTCCTACAATGAGCAGTTCTTC. Its protein product is CASSLLGLAGGGSYNEQFF.

This clonotype was seen more than once but under ten times. The rearrangement joins TRBV19 to TRBJ2-7, with a weak D call TRBD1 (5 bases). Germline CDR1 is LNHDA and CDR2 is SQIVND (reference sequence). The CDR3 has 14 residues. The germline V and J ends were trimmed by 6 bases and 1 base, with 13 bases remaining between them. The CDR3 DNA follows: TGTGCCAGTAGCTACGTCAAGGGGTCCTACGAGCAGTACTTC. Translation: CASSYVKGSYEQYF. Filled out from reference TRBV19 and TRBJ2-7, the complete variable domain reads DGGITQSPKYLFRKEGQNVTLSCEQNLNHDAMYWYRQDPGQGLRLIYYSQIVNDFQKGDIAEGYSVSREKKESFPLTVTSAQKNPTAFYLCASSYVKGSYEQYFGPGTRLTVT.

The chain combines TRBV12-3 or TRBV12-4 with TRBJ2-1; D is possibly TRBD2 (5 bases). The V end was cut by 7 bases, the J end by 10 bases, with 20 bases between. The CDR3 is 14 residues long. The CDR3, as DNA: TGTGCCAGCAACCCCAGAAGAGGGTTCGACGAGCAGTTCTTC. Amino acids: CASNPRRGFDEQFF.

This clonotype was observed a handful of times. The chain couples TRBV6-2 or TRBV6-3 to TRBJ1-2, with D unresolved. The CDR3 covers 13 residues. Trimming shortened V by 5 bases and J by 8 bases, and 15 bases separated the two germline ends. CDR1 is MNHEY, CDR2 SVGEGT, per germline. CDR3 sequence (DNA): TGTGCCAGCAGTGTGAATGTGGGCGGGGGCTACACCTTC. It encodes CASSVNVGGGYTF.

The V gene is TRBV28, the J gene TRBJ2-7; 7 bases agree with TRBD2. Germline V gene data show CDR1 as MDHEN and CDR2 as SYDVKM. The ends lost 6 bases at V and 6 bases at J; junction bases unmatched: 14. The CDR3 consists of 15 residues. For the CDR3, the DNA is TGTGCCAGCAGCAATGGCGGGAGAACGTCAGGCGAGCAGTACTTC. This sequence encodes CASSNGGRTSGEQYF.

The chain combines TRBV6-1 with TRBJ2-5, with 8 bases that match TRBD1. The germline V gene encodes CDR1 MNHNS and CDR2 SASEGT. The ends lost 5 bases at V and 1 base at J; junction bases unmatched: 6. CDR3 size: 15 residues. As DNA, the CDR3 is TGTGCCAGCAGTCCCTACGGGACAGGCCAAGAGACCCAGTACTTC. Amino acid sequence: CASSPYGTGQETQYF.

Many counts were recorded for this clonotype. The J gene is TRBJ2-2, the V gene TRBV30, with D possibly TRBD2 on 5 matching bases. The CDR3 spans 16 residues. CDR1 is GTSNPN and CDR2 is SVGIG in the germline V gene (reference sequence). V was cut by 1 base and J by 6 bases, with 18 bases left in between. CDR3 DNA: TGTGCCTGGAGTGCCGGGGTGACTACGGGTCCCGGGGAGCTGTTTTTT. Amino acid sequence: CAWSAGVTTGPGELFF.

DNA for the CDR3: TGTGCCAGCAGAACAGGGTCTGGGGCCAACGTCCTGACTTTC. Translating gives CASRTGSGANVLTF. The chain uses TRBV5-5 and TRBJ2-6; possible D gene TRBD1, 6 bases. The CDR3 sequence is 14 residues long. Germline V gene data show CDR1 as SGHKS and CDR2 as YYEKEE (reference sequence). V was shortened by 5 bases and J by 1 base, with 7 bases between the two germline ends.

The CDR3 sequence: CASSQGGTANYGYTF. In DNA form, the CDR3 reads TGTGCCAGCAGCCAAGGGGGGACAGCTAACTATGGCTACACCTTC. The chain carries TRBV14 and TRBJ1-2; TRBD1 aligns across 7 bases. Germline-derived CDR1 and CDR2 are SGHDN and FVKESK. CDR3 length equals 15 residues. J gave up 0 bases and V 1 base, and 2 bases lay outside the gene matches.

Turning to this clonotype: This sequence may be a read error, since a much larger clone differs from it by one base. This chain uses TRBV7-3 with TRBJ2-3; 7 bases agree with TRBD1. Trimming took 5 bases from V and 10 from J; bases not matched to a gene: 12. In germline, CDR1 is SGHTA, CDR2 FQGTGA. The CDR3 totals 14 residues. The CDR3 DNA reads as TGTGCCAGCAGCCCCGGACAGGCCGGCGGGTCGCAGTATTTT. Amino acids: CASSPGQAGGSQYF. Full variable domain (missing parts from reference TRBV7-3 and TRBJ2-3): GAGVSQTPSNKVTEKGKYVELRCDPISGHTALYWYRQSLGQGPEFLIYFQGTGAADDSGLPNDRFFAVRPEGSVSTLKIQRTERGDSAVYLCASSPGQAGGSQYFGPGTRLTVL.

This clonotype was counted many times. The chain employs TRBV13 and TRBJ2-1, with a possible D match to TRBD1 (5 bases). CDR1 and CDR2 (germline): PRHDT, FYEKMQ (reference sequence). V was cut by 5 bases and J by 0 bases, with 14 bases left in between. The CDR3 spans 16 residues. CDR3 sequence: CASSARTPSSYNEQFF. CDR3 sequence (DNA): TGTGCCAGCAGCGCCCGGACACCAAGCTCCTACAATGAGCAGTTCTTC.

This clonotype was counted only a few times. The gene calls are TRBV7-3 and TRBJ2-7; D perhaps matches TRBD1 (6 bases). CDR3 length: 15 residues. CDR1 SGHTA and CDR2 FQGTGA come from the germline V gene. V gave up 5 bases and J gave up 4 bases, with 18 bases separating them. The CDR3 reads CASSPSDSNLYEQYF. The CDR3 coding sequence is TGTGCCAGCAGCCCCTCGGACAGTAATTTGTACGAGCAGTACTTC.

The chain carries TRBV19 and TRBJ2-2; D gene ambiguous. CDR1 is LNHDA and CDR2 is SQIVND in the germline V gene (reference sequence). V lost 6 bases to trimming and J lost 5 bases, with 16 bases between them. The length of the CDR3 is 15 residues. Here the CDR3 DNA reads TGTGCCAGTAGGCGAAGAGAACAATTGACCGGGGAGCTGTTTTTT. Translated, it gives CASRRREQLTGELFF.

The V call is TRBV7-9, the J call TRBJ1-6, with D possibly being TRBD1 (5 bases). V was pared by 3 bases and J by 9 bases, with 15 bases between. This CDR3 spans 15 amino acids. Germline values: CDR1 SEHNR, CDR2 FQNEAQ (reference sequence). Here the CDR3 DNA reads TGTGCCAGCAGCTTGACGGGGCTGGGTTCTTCACCCCTCCACTTT. Amino acids: CASSLTGLGSSPLHF.

Ten or more counts support this clonotype. The chain recombines TRBV30 with TRBJ2-7, with D maybe TRBD1 (5 bases). The CDR3 is 12 amino acids. The germline V and J ends were trimmed by 5 bases and 3 bases, with 11 bases remaining between them. Germline CDR1 reads GTSNPN; CDR2 reads SVGIG (reference sequence). The CDR3 coding sequence is TGTGCCTGGGGGTACAGGTACTACGAGCAGTACTTC. Residues: CAWGYRYYEQYF.

The table lists this clonotype with many counts. This chain connects TRBV12-3 or TRBV12-4 to TRBJ2-7; D gene ambiguous. The V end lost 2 bases, the J end lost 2 bases, and 7 bases lay between the germline ends. The length of the CDR3 is 13 residues. CDR3: CASSLQETYEQYF. CDR3 bases: TGTGCCAGCAGTTTACAGGAGACCTACGAGCAGTACTTC.

Note on this clonotype: Germline and junction disagree at one end, which may indicate a read error. The chain uses TRBV5-1 and TRBJ1-2, with 8 bases aligning to TRBD1. CDR3 length: 18 amino acids. Germline CDR1 is SGHRS and CDR2 is YFSETQ. The CDR3 loop reads CASSLVYRGKSVDYGHTF. The CDR3 nucleotides read TGCGCCAGCAGCTTGGTATACAGGGGGAAGTCAGTCGACTATGGCCACACCTTC.